These T cell receptor beta chains were read from a single sample in a study of shared clonotypes between healthy human individuals. This table comes from immunoSEQ multiplex PCR, and its TCRdb copy is limited to in-frame clones, with some not included. The repertoire holds roughly 640,000 clones, with 74% as singletons. The sample was memory CD4+ T cells sorted from blood. The receptors come from a woman aged 25 to 45 in good health. Each CDR3 is given with its conserved first and last residue. The D gene is left open where the match is weak. Clone sizes are given selectively: once, few, many, or a class where the clone is expanded.

cdr3_aa	cdr3_nt	clone_size	d_call	v_call	j_call
CASSFGTRDFDEQYF	TGCGCCAGCAGCTTTGGGACTAGGGACTTTGACGAGCAGTACTTC	NA	TRBD2	TRBV5-1	TRBJ2-7
CASRKTTGDSYNEQFF	TGTGCCAGCAGGAAGACGACCGGAGACTCCTACAATGAGCAGTTCTTC	NA	NA	TRBV27	TRBJ2-1
CASSSSRGSGNTIYF	TGTGCCAGCAGCTCCTCCAGGGGCTCTGGAAACACCATATATTTT	many	NA	TRBV27	TRBJ1-3
CASSEWGAGANVLTF	TGTGCCAGCAGTGAATGGGGGGCTGGGGCCAACGTCCTGACTTTC	few	NA	TRBV25-1	TRBJ2-6
CAWSVRTNYGYTF	TGTGCCTGGAGTGTAAGGACTAACTATGGCTACACCTTC	NA	NA	TRBV30	TRBJ1-2
CASSDLGREITYEQYF	TGTGCCAGCAGTGACTTGGGCAGGGAAATCACCTACGAGCAGTACTTC	few	NA	TRBV2	TRBJ2-7
CASSLYVQGRNTGELFF	TGTGCCAGCAGCTTATATGTACAGGGTCGGAACACCGGGGAGCTGTTTTTT	NA	NA	TRBV7-3	TRBJ2-2
CASRTLAGGSYEQYF	TGTGCCAGCAGAACCCTAGCGGGAGGGTCCTACGAGCAGTACTTC	once	TRBD2	TRBV6-5	TRBJ2-7
CASSHPQGTEAFF	TGCGCCAGCAGCCATCCCCAAGGGACTGAAGCTTTCTTT	few	NA	TRBV4-1	TRBJ1-1
CASSMGLAGAYEQYF	TGTGCCAGCAGTATGGGACTAGCGGGGGCCTACGAGCAGTACTTC	NA	TRBD2	TRBV7-2	TRBJ2-7
CAWSTDSGSHSPLHF	TGTGCCTGGAGTACGGACAGCGGGAGCCATTCACCCCTCCACTTT	NA	NA	TRBV30	TRBJ1-6
CASSWTGGGEKLFF	TGTGCCAGCAGCTGGACAGGGGGAGGTGAAAAACTGTTTTTT	NA	TRBD1	TRBV5-6	TRBJ1-4
CSVAFRGYSMNTEAFF	TGCAGCGTTGCTTTCCGCGGGTACTCCATGAACACTGAAGCTTTCTTT	NA	NA	TRBV29-1	TRBJ1-1
CAISPGQGNNEHTEAFF	TGTGCCATCAGCCCGGGACAGGGGAACAATGAGCACACTGAAGCTTTCTTT	NA	TRBD1	TRBV10-3	TRBJ1-1
CASSARGPYSNQPQHF	TGTGCCAGCAGTGCCCGGGGGCCATATAGCAATCAGCCCCAGCATTTT	NA	NA	TRBV2	TRBJ1-5
CSVEDRGVQDFF	TGCAGCGTTGAAGACCGAGGTGTACAGGATTTCTTT	NA	NA	TRBV29-1	TRBJ1-1
CASSPTEDTEAFF	TGTGCCAGCTCACCTACAGAGGACACTGAAGCTTTCTTT	NA	NA	TRBV18	TRBJ1-1
CASSLEIRLAGAGELFF	TGTGCCAGCAGCTTAGAAATTAGGCTAGCGGGAGCCGGGGAGCTGTTTTTT	NA	TRBD2	TRBV7-2	TRBJ2-2
CASSRGDDEQFF	TGTGCCAGCAGCAGGGGAGACGATGAGCAGTTCTTC	NA	NA	TRBV28	TRBJ2-1
CASSQGTAEETQYF	TGTGCCAGCAGTCAAGGGACGGCTGAAGAGACCCAGTACTTC	NA	NA	TRBV28	TRBJ2-5
CASSLGQGSGSAYEQYF	TGTGCCAGCAGCTTGGGCCAGGGCAGCGGGTCCGCCTACGAGCAGTACTTC	NA	NA	TRBV5-8	TRBJ2-7
CASSNGAGYTEAFF	TGTGCCAGCAGTAACGGAGCCGGATACACTGAAGCTTTCTTT	NA	NA	TRBV6-5	TRBJ1-1
CASSLGLVSSYNEQFF	TGCGCCAGCAGCCTAGGACTAGTCTCCTCCTACAATGAGCAGTTCTTC	few	TRBD2	TRBV5-1	TRBJ2-1
CATSRDRFLAGGPRSGEQYF	TGTGCCACCAGCAGAGATCGGTTTCTAGCGGGAGGGCCGCGGAGCGGCGAGCAGTACTTC	NA	TRBD2	TRBV15	TRBJ2-7
CASSLGWSSYEQYF	TGTGCCAGCAGTTTAGGCTGGAGCTCCTACGAGCAGTACTTC	NA	NA	TRBV27	TRBJ2-7
CASSFTGTSSNQPQHF	TGTGCCAGCAGCTTCACCGGGACGTCTAGCAATCAGCCCCAGCATTTT	many	NA	TRBV7-2	TRBJ1-5
CASSAAGGRKQETQYF	TGTGCCAGCAGCGCGGCGGGAGGGCGCAAACAAGAGACCCAGTACTTC	NA	TRBD2	TRBV9	TRBJ2-5
CASSESRANQPQHF	TGTGCCAGCAGTGAGAGCAGGGCAAATCAGCCCCAGCATTTT	NA	NA	TRBV6-1	TRBJ1-5
CSVRDGSETQYF	TGCAGCGTTAGAGACGGATCAGAGACCCAGTACTTC	NA	NA	TRBV29-1	TRBJ2-5
CASSYDRGNEQYF	TGTGCCAGCAGTTACGACAGGGGGAACGAGCAGTACTTC	NA	TRBD1	TRBV6-5	TRBJ2-7
CASSYSMPVSTEAFF	TGTGCCAGCAGTTACTCGATGCCAGTTAGCACTGAAGCTTTCTTT	NA	NA	TRBV6-6	TRBJ1-1
CASTHGRGLNYGYTF	TGTGCCAGCACCCACGGGCGGGGGCTGAACTATGGCTACACCTTC	NA	NA	TRBV7-4	TRBJ1-2
CASGLRSGRQSSYEQYF	TGTGCTAGTGGTTTACGGTCCGGTCGCCAAAGTAGCTACGAGCAGTACTTC	NA	NA	TRBV12-5	TRBJ2-7
CASSLEKRLGTESREQYF	TGTGCCAGCAGCTTAGAGAAGCGTCTCGGGACTGAATCGCGCGAGCAGTACTTC	NA	NA	TRBV11-2	TRBJ2-7
CASSFYKPHNEQFF	TGTGCCAGCAGCTTTTACAAGCCTCACAATGAGCAGTTCTTC	many	NA	TRBV11-2	TRBJ2-1
CASSLPDRNQPQHF	TGTGCCAGCAGCTTACCCGACAGAAATCAGCCCCAGCATTTT	NA	NA	TRBV11-3	TRBJ1-5
CASSLAWTAETQYF	TGTGCCAGCAGCTTAGCGTGGACCGCGGAGACCCAGTACTTC	NA	NA	TRBV7-8	TRBJ2-5
CASSLDRGYRQFF	TGTGCCAGCAGCTTAGATCGAGGATACAGGCAGTTCTTC	NA	NA	TRBV11-2	TRBJ2-1
CASSSRGWSSYNEQFF	TGTGCCAGCAGTTCCCGCGGGTGGAGCTCCTACAATGAGCAGTTCTTC	once	NA	TRBV28	TRBJ2-1
CASTPRGLAGEPWDEQYF	TGTGCCAGTACCCCAAGGGGACTAGCGGGAGAGCCGTGGGACGAGCAGTACTTC	NA	TRBD2	TRBV19	TRBJ2-7
CASSLAAVQYF	TGTGCCAGCAGTTTAGCGGCAGTTCAGTACTTC	NA	NA	TRBV28	TRBJ2-4
CASSRVSGSGELFF	TGTGCCAGCAGCCGGGTTTCGGGTTCGGGGGAGCTGTTTTTT	NA	NA	TRBV28	TRBJ2-2
CASSPGQDQPQHF	TGTGCCAGCTCACCCGGTCAGGATCAGCCCCAGCATTTT	NA	NA	TRBV18	TRBJ1-5
CATETANYGYTF	TGTGCCACCGAGACAGCTAACTATGGCTACACCTTC	few	NA	TRBV6-5	TRBJ1-2
CASKGPSGEDEQYF	TGTGCCAGCAAAGGACCGAGCGGGGAGGACGAGCAGTACTTC	NA	TRBD2	TRBV28	TRBJ2-7
CASSLDSGNEQFF	TGTGCCAGCAGCTTAGATTCGGGGAATGAGCAGTTCTTC	few	NA	TRBV11-3	TRBJ2-1
CASISLRTGGSGYTF	TGTGCCAGCATTTCCCTGAGGACAGGCGGCAGCGGCTACACCTTC	NA	TRBD1	TRBV2	TRBJ1-2
CAIRSSGRDMRGTGELFF	TGTGCCATCAGAAGTAGCGGGAGGGATATGCGAGGGACCGGGGAGCTGTTTTTT	NA	TRBD2	TRBV10-3	TRBJ2-2
CASRTGAGGFYNEQFF	TGCGCCAGCCGGACTGGGGCCGGGGGATTCTACAATGAGCAGTTCTTC	many	NA	TRBV5-1	TRBJ2-1
CASSIPGADEQFF	TGTGCCAGTAGTATCCCGGGGGCGGATGAGCAGTTCTTC	once	NA	TRBV19	TRBJ2-1